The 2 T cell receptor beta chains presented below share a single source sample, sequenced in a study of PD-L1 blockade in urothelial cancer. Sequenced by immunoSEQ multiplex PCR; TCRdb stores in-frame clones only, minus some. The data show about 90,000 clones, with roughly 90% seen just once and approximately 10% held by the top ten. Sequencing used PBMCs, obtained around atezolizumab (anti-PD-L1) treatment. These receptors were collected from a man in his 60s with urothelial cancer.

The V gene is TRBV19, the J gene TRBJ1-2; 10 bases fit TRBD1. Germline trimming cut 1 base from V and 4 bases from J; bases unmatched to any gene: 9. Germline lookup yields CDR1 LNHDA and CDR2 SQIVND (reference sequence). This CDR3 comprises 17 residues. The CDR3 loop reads CASSIVIGQGGLYGYTF. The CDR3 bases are TGTGCCAGTAGTATAGTTATTGGACAGGGGGGACTCTATGGCTACACCTTC.

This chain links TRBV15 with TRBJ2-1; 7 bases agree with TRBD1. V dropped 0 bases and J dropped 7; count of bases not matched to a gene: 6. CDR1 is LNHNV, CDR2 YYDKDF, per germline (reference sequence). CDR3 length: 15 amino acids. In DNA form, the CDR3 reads TGTGCCACCAGCAGAGATCGGACAGGAGCGAATGAGCAGTTCTTC. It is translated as CATSRDRTGANEQFF.